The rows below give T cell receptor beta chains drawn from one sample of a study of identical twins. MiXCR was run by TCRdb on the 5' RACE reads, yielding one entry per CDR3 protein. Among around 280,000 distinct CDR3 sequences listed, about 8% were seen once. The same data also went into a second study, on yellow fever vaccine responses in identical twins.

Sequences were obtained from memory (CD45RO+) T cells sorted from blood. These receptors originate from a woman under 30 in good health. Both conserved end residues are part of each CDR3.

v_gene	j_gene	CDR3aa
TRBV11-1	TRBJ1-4	CASSFPYSIGGGNEKLFF
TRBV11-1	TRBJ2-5	CASSSPRLGARETQYF
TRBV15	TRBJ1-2	CATSRAGNYGYTF
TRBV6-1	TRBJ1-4	CASRMDYNEKLFF
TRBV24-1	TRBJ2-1	CATSDLAAGEQFF
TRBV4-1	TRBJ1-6	CASSQGIAQGLRSPLHF
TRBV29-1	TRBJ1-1	CSANRGGMNTEAFF
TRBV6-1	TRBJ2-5	CASSEYTSGGGPRETQYF
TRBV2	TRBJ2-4	CASTRDPKNIQYF
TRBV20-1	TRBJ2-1	CSTKLAGGPSVNNEQFF